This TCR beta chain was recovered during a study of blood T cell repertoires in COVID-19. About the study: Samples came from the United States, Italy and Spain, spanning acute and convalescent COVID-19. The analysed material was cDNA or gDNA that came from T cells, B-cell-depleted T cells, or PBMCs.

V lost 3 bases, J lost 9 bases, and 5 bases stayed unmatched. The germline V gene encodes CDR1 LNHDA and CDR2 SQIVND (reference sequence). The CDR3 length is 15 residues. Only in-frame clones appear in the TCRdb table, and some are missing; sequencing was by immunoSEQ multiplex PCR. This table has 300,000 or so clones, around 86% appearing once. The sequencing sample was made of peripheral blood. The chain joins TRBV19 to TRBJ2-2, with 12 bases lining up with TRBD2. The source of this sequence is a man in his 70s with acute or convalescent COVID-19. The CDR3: CASSILAGGPRELFF. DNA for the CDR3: TGTGCCAGTAGTATCCTAGCGGGGGGGCCGCGGGAGCTGTTTTTT.